The entry that follows covers one TCR beta chain sequence. The antigen remains undetermined. The sample originates from a study of T cell responses to AZD1222 COVID-19 vaccine. Study-wide points: Clonal diversity was possibly underestimated, and white British individuals and females predominated among donors.

Here immunoSEQ multiplex PCR was the method, and the copy in TCRdb shows in-frame clones only, minus some. The sample carries under 170,000 clones, more than 85% recorded once. This sequence was found in an adult who received the AZD1222 COVID-19 vaccine. Specimen: peripheral blood, collected 28 days after the second AZD1222 dose.

The chain's CDR3 is CASSETTLPGYTF. The CDR3 DNA follows: TGCGCCAGCAGTGAGACCACCCTACCTGGCTACACCTTC. The genes are TRBV10-2 and TRBJ1-2; D not resolved. V dropped 2 bases and J dropped 7 bases, with 11 bases sitting between them. Germline loops: CDR1 WSHSY, CDR2 SAAADI. This CDR3 is built from 13 residues.